This section outlines one T cell receptor (beta chain) sequence together with its context. The antigen is unknown. The data originate from a study of T-cell reconstitution after alpha-beta-depleted transplantation in children. Whole-study results and caveats: Surviving thymic progenitors and recipient T cells were the source of high TCRbeta diversity at day 60 in some patients. At the one-year point after transplant, T-cell counts and TCRbeta diversity were found to come mostly from T cells that had been newly produced. Reportedly, roughly two months post-transplant, alpha-beta T cells arose from several hundred expanded graft clones.

Preparation of the TCRbeta library involved a method that used unique molecular identifiers. Each CDR3 protein gets one entry after TCRdb re-called the PCR reads with MiXCR. Of a few hundred thousand distinct CDR3 sequences in the sample, roughly 27% are singletons; the top ten hold around a third. The sequence was collected from a boy in the first two years of life with Wiskott-Aldrich syndrome, due to receive a stem cell transplant. The input for sequencing was PBMCs, taken before TCRalphabeta/CD19-depleted stem cell transplant.

CDR3 loop: CASSLAHYEQFF. In nucleotides, the CDR3 is TGTGCCAGCAGCTTAGCGCACTATGAGCAGTTCTTC. The V and J genes are TRBV7-2 and TRBJ2-1; no definite D call. The CDR3 consists of 12 residues. Germline V CDR1 and CDR2: SGHTA, FQGNSA. Trimming pared 0 bases from V and 8 bases from J, leaving 5 bases between.